What follows is one T cell receptor beta chain and its context. Trimming removed 1 base at V and 0 bases at J, with 16 bases between. The CDR3 is made up of 18 amino acids. CDR1 and CDR2 (germline): SGHDN, FVKESK. TCRdb recomputed calls from the RT-PCR reads with MiXCR, one row per CDR3 protein. The data show about 410,000 distinct CDR3 sequences, 16% seen once. The data were obtained in a study of patients and donors after allogeneic stem cell transplantation. This receptor was identified in a human donor who was either an allogeneic HSCT recipient or a stem cell or donor lymphocyte infusion donor (not recorded which). It is not recorded whose cells these are; they may come from a transplant donor. Sequenced material: blood, either unsorted or a sorted T cell fraction (not recorded which). The chain carries TRBV14 and TRBJ1-3; weak D call: TRBD1 (5 bases). CDR3 DNA: TGTGCCAGCAGCCAAGTACAGAGCAGGGCATACTCTGGAAACACCATATATTTT. It specifies CASSQVQSRAYSGNTIYF.